This T cell receptor (beta chain) originates from a study of shared clonotypes between healthy human individuals. General study points: With a handful of donors compared, approximately 5.5% of naive CD4 clonotypes were shared. Genetic and exposure-history diversity was limited by the few donors.

Assay used: immunoSEQ multiplex PCR; TCRdb lists only in-frame clones, some missing. The sample records over 2 million clones, 85% to 95% being singletons. Turning to this clone: Its antigen is currently unknown.

The CDR3 loop spans 15 amino acids. Trimming pared 5 bases from V and 0 bases from J, leaving 11 bases between. CDR1 MNHNS and CDR2 SASEGT come from the germline V gene. Sample: naive CD4+ T cells from PBMCs. Subset: CD45RA+ positively selected. The rearrangement joins TRBV6-1 to TRBJ1-5; D perhaps matches TRBD1 (5 bases). This TCR came from a man in his late teens or twenties in good health. Some clones in this sample may be carry-over from other donors' samples. CDR3 loop: CASSRTGLSNQPQHF. As DNA, the CDR3 is TGTGCCAGCAGTCGAACGGGGCTTAGCAATCAGCCCCAGCATTTT.